This is a list of T cell receptor beta chains from one sample in a study of cytomegalovirus exposure and HLA in healthy donors. Assay used: immunoSEQ multiplex PCR; TCRdb lists only in-frame clones, some missing. The sample carries hundreds of thousands of clones, 70% to 90% recorded once. The sequencing sample was made of PBMCs. These receptors were taken from a young woman in good health and CMV-seronegative. Each CDR3 is given with its conserved first and last residue. D genes are given only for firm matches. The size field is filled for only some rows; it gives once, few, many or a size class.

DNA: TGTGCCAGCAGCGAGACAGGGCGGCGTGAAAAACTGTTTTTT
CDR3: CASSETGRREKLFF
size: NA
length: 14
D: TRBD1
V: TRBV6-1
J: TRBJ1-4

DNA: TGTGCCAGCACCGTCGGAACAGGAAACACTGAAGCTTTCTTT
CDR3: CASTVGTGNTEAFF
size: NA
length: 14
D: NA
V: TRBV9
J: TRBJ1-1

DNA: TGTGCCAGCAGCTTAGGCCTGGGGGGGATAGACTCCTACGAGCAGTACTTC
CDR3: CASSLGLGGIDSYEQYF
size: once
length: 17
D: TRBD2
V: TRBV13
J: TRBJ2-7

DNA: TGTGCCAGCAGTCGGACCGGGACTAAGACTGAAGCTTTCTTT
CDR3: CASSRTGTKTEAFF
size: NA
length: 14
D: NA
V: TRBV6-5
J: TRBJ1-1

DNA: TGTGCCAGCAGCTTAAGCAGCTTTAGCGAATACAATGAGCAGTTCTTC
CDR3: CASSLSSFSEYNEQFF
size: NA
length: 16
D: NA
V: TRBV7-8
J: TRBJ2-1

DNA: TGTGCCAGCACCGTGGCCGGCTCTACCTACGAGCAGTACTTC
CDR3: CASTVAGSTYEQYF
size: NA
length: 14
D: NA
V: TRBV28
J: TRBJ2-7

DNA: TGTGCCAGCAGTCCTCGGGGCCTTAACACCGGGGAGCTGTTTTTT
CDR3: CASSPRGLNTGELFF
size: NA
length: 15
D: NA
V: TRBV27
J: TRBJ2-2

DNA: TGTGCCAGCAGGACAACAGGGTCATACACCTTC
CDR3: CASRTTGSYTF
size: NA
length: 11
D: NA
V: TRBV28
J: TRBJ1-2

DNA: TGTGCCAGCAGTTGGGAGGAGGGGACCTACAATGAGCAGTTCTTC
CDR3: CASSWEEGTYNEQFF
size: NA
length: 15
D: NA
V: TRBV2
J: TRBJ2-1

DNA: TGTGCCAGCAGTGCGACAGCCTCCTACGAGCAGTACTTC
CDR3: CASSATASYEQYF
size: once
length: 13
D: NA
V: TRBV2
J: TRBJ2-7

DNA: TGTGCCAGCAGCGGGGATGGAAACACCATATATTTT
CDR3: CASSGDGNTIYF
size: NA
length: 12
D: NA
V: TRBV5-4
J: TRBJ1-3

DNA: TGTGCCAGCAGTTTTGGCAGTCCCTCCTCCTACGAGCAGTACTTC
CDR3: CASSFGSPSSYEQYF
size: NA
length: 15
D: NA
V: TRBV27
J: TRBJ2-7

DNA: TGCAGTGCTATAGGTTCGGGCAGACGCTTT
CDR3: CSAIGSGRRF
size: NA
length: 10
D: NA
V: TRBV20-1
J: TRBJ1-1

DNA: TGTGCCAGCCACCGACAGGGGTATACTGAAGCTTTCTTT
CDR3: CASHRQGYTEAFF
size: NA
length: 13
D: TRBD1
V: TRBV6-1
J: TRBJ1-1

DNA: TGTGCCAGCAGTGTGAGGGCAGGGCCCCCCTACGAGCAGTACTTC
CDR3: CASSVRAGPPYEQYF
size: NA
length: 15
D: NA
V: TRBV6-1
J: TRBJ2-7

DNA: TGTGCCAGCAGTTCAAGTACACCCCAAGAGACCCAGTACTTC
CDR3: CASSSSTPQETQYF
size: NA
length: 14
D: NA
V: TRBV6-6
J: TRBJ2-5

DNA: TGTGCCAGCAGCGTAGAAGGAACCGACAACTATGGCTACACCTTC
CDR3: CASSVEGTDNYGYTF
size: NA
length: 15
D: NA
V: TRBV9
J: TRBJ1-2

DNA: TGTGCCAGCAGAAGACTACAGAACACCGGGGAGCTGTTTTTT
CDR3: CASRRLQNTGELFF
size: NA
length: 14
D: NA
V: TRBV6-1
J: TRBJ2-2

DNA: TGTGCCAGCAGTTTAGATGGGACCTACAATGAGCAGTTCTTC
CDR3: CASSLDGTYNEQFF
size: NA
length: 14
D: NA
V: TRBV7-3
J: TRBJ2-1

DNA: TGTGCCAGTAAAGTTCGGGACTATGGCTACACCTTC
CDR3: CASKVRDYGYTF
size: NA
length: 12
D: NA
V: TRBV19
J: TRBJ1-2

DNA: TGTGCCAGCGAACTGTCGGACGGACGAACAGTAGAAGCTTTCTTT
CDR3: CASELSDGRTVEAFF
size: few
length: 15
D: NA
V: TRBV28
J: TRBJ1-1

DNA: TGTGCCAGCAGCGGGGCGGCTACCTACGAGCAGTACTTC
CDR3: CASSGAATYEQYF
size: NA
length: 13
D: NA
V: TRBV7-8
J: TRBJ2-7

DNA: TGTGCCACCAGCAGAGGAGTTGGAGGGACATTTAGCAATCAGCCCCAGCATTTT
CDR3: CATSRGVGGTFSNQPQHF
size: NA
length: 18
D: NA
V: TRBV15
J: TRBJ1-5

DNA: TGTGCCAGCTCACCACCTGGGGGGCGGAACGAGCAGTACTTC
CDR3: CASSPPGGRNEQYF
size: NA
length: 14
D: NA
V: TRBV18
J: TRBJ2-7

DNA: TGCGCCAGTATTCTAAACTCTGGGGCCAACGTCCTGACTTTC
CDR3: CASILNSGANVLTF
size: once
length: 14
D: NA
V: TRBV5-1
J: TRBJ2-6

DNA: TGCGCCAGCAGGGATGGGAGCGGGACTAGCACAGATACGCAGTATTTT
CDR3: CASRDGSGTSTDTQYF
size: NA
length: 16
D: TRBD2
V: TRBV5-1
J: TRBJ2-3

DNA: TGTGCCAGCAGTTATGGACAGGGGCCCAATCAGCCCCAGCATTTT
CDR3: CASSYGQGPNQPQHF
size: NA
length: 15
D: TRBD1
V: TRBV2
J: TRBJ1-5

DNA: TGTGCCAGCAGCTTTGGACAGAACACTGAAGCTTTCTTT
CDR3: CASSFGQNTEAFF
size: NA
length: 13
D: NA
V: TRBV11-2
J: TRBJ1-1

DNA: TGTGCCAGCTCACCTCAAACCAATTTGAACACTGAAGCTTTCTTT
CDR3: CASSPQTNLNTEAFF
size: few
length: 15
D: NA
V: TRBV18
J: TRBJ1-1

DNA: TGTGCCAGCAGCGTGGAACAGGGATCTAATGAAAAACTGTTTTTT
CDR3: CASSVEQGSNEKLFF
size: NA
length: 15
D: NA
V: TRBV9
J: TRBJ1-4

DNA: TGTGCCAGCAGTTCGTCGTTCCAGGGGGCGGGGGACACCGGGGAGCTGTTTTTT
CDR3: CASSSSFQGAGDTGELFF
size: NA
length: 18
D: NA
V: TRBV28
J: TRBJ2-2

DNA: TGTGCCTGGAGTGACACCTACGAGCAGTACTTC
CDR3: CAWSDTYEQYF
size: NA
length: 11
D: NA
V: TRBV30
J: TRBJ2-7

DNA: TGCGCCAGCGGGTCAAGACTAGCGGGGGGCCCAGATACGCAGTATTTT
CDR3: CASGSRLAGGPDTQYF
size: NA
length: 16
D: TRBD2
V: TRBV5-1
J: TRBJ2-3

DNA: TGTGCCAGCAGCGTGGACAGGGCCCTACAGCCCCAGCATTTT
CDR3: CASSVDRALQPQHF
size: NA
length: 14
D: TRBD1
V: TRBV7-2
J: TRBJ1-5

DNA: TGTGCCAGCAGCTCAGCGGGGAGCTCCTACAATGAGCAGTTCTTC
CDR3: CASSSAGSSYNEQFF
size: NA
length: 15
D: TRBD2
V: TRBV13
J: TRBJ2-1

DNA: TGCGCCAGCAGCTGGGACCCAGGGGAGGACTATGGCTACACCTTC
CDR3: CASSWDPGEDYGYTF
size: NA
length: 15
D: NA
V: TRBV5-1
J: TRBJ1-2

DNA: TGTGCCAGCTCACTACAGACAGGGTCTAACTATGGCTACACCTTC
CDR3: CASSLQTGSNYGYTF
size: NA
length: 15
D: TRBD1
V: TRBV18
J: TRBJ1-2

DNA: TGCGCCAGCAGTAAATCGAACACCGGGGAGCTGTTTTTT
CDR3: CASSKSNTGELFF
size: NA
length: 13
D: NA
V: TRBV5-1
J: TRBJ2-2

DNA: TGTGCCAGCAGATCAGGGGGGAGCACTGAAGCTTTCTTT
CDR3: CASRSGGSTEAFF
size: NA
length: 13
D: TRBD1
V: TRBV6-1
J: TRBJ1-1

DNA: TGTGCCAGCCGAGGAACCGGGGAGCTGTTTTTT
CDR3: CASRGTGELFF
size: NA
length: 11
D: NA
V: TRBV7-2
J: TRBJ2-2

DNA: TGTGCCAGCAGTCGGGACAGAAACATTCAGTACTTC
CDR3: CASSRDRNIQYF
size: NA
length: 12
D: TRBD1
V: TRBV27
J: TRBJ2-4

DNA: TGTGCCAGCAGTGGGCAAGGGCAACACTATGGCTACACCTTC
CDR3: CASSGQGQHYGYTF
size: few
length: 14
D: NA
V: TRBV2
J: TRBJ1-2

DNA: TGTGCCAGCAGCGCACAGGGGCCCCTCCGGTATGGCTACACCTTC
CDR3: CASSAQGPLRYGYTF
size: NA
length: 15
D: TRBD1
V: TRBV7-8
J: TRBJ1-2

DNA: TGTGCCTGGAGTCACAGGGGAAATGAGCAGTTCTTC
CDR3: CAWSHRGNEQFF
size: NA
length: 12
D: TRBD1
V: TRBV30
J: TRBJ2-1

DNA: TGTGCCAGCAGCTTCAAGGACGGATTATTACAAGAGACCCAGTACTTC
CDR3: CASSFKDGLLQETQYF
size: NA
length: 16
D: NA
V: TRBV7-8
J: TRBJ2-5

DNA: TGTGCCAGCAGCGCTACTAGCGGAGAAGAGACCCAGTACTTC
CDR3: CASSATSGEETQYF
size: NA
length: 14
D: TRBD2
V: TRBV9
J: TRBJ2-5

DNA: TGTGCCTGGAGTAATGCGCCCAGCACTGAAGCTTTCTTT
CDR3: CAWSNAPSTEAFF
size: NA
length: 13
D: NA
V: TRBV30
J: TRBJ1-1

DNA: TGTGCCAGCACCCCAACCCTCCGGGACAGCTACTACGAGCAGTACTTC
CDR3: CASTPTLRDSYYEQYF
size: NA
length: 16
D: TRBD1
V: TRBV27
J: TRBJ2-7

DNA: TGCGCCAGCATCGATCCTAGCGGGGGAGATACGCAGTATTTT
CDR3: CASIDPSGGDTQYF
size: once
length: 14
D: TRBD2
V: TRBV5-1
J: TRBJ2-3

DNA: TGTGCCAGCTCACCACCAGGACGGCCCTCTGGAAACACCATATATTTT
CDR3: CASSPPGRPSGNTIYF
size: NA
length: 16
D: NA
V: TRBV18
J: TRBJ1-3

DNA: TGTGCCACCAGCACGTCCGGAGGGTACGCTGGGGCCAACGTCCTGACTTTC
CDR3: CATSTSGGYAGANVLTF
size: NA
length: 17
D: NA
V: TRBV15
J: TRBJ2-6

DNA: TGCGCCAGCAGCCAAGGGGACACCACAGATACGCAGTATTTT
CDR3: CASSQGDTTDTQYF
size: NA
length: 14
D: NA
V: TRBV5-1
J: TRBJ2-3

DNA: TGCGCCAGCAGCCCCACCGGGACGGCTAACTATGGCTACACCTTC
CDR3: CASSPTGTANYGYTF
size: NA
length: 15
D: NA
V: TRBV4-1
J: TRBJ1-2

DNA: TGTGCCAGCAGTTCAGGGGGCGTGGCACCCCTCCACTTT
CDR3: CASSSGGVAPLHF
size: few
length: 13
D: TRBD1
V: TRBV6-5
J: TRBJ1-6